A single sample is the source of the 6 T cell receptor beta chains below, sequenced in a study of shared clonotypes between healthy human individuals (dated by TCRdb to 2018 to 2021). The library relied on the immunoSEQ multiplex PCR assay. TCRdb retrieved this table from immuneACCESS and kept in-frame rearrangements only. Not all clones are present; in checked studies, unresolved V genes account for under half, and no reason is known for the remainder. The sample includes roughly 1,000,000 clones, with 75% to 85% observed a single time. The top ten constitute approximately 0.52% of the sample. Material for sequencing was memory CD4+ T cells from PBMCs. What the cell subset or site label conveys for this sample: CD45RA-negative fraction. Receptor source: a man in his late teens or twenties in good health. Some clones in this sample may be carry-over from other donors' samples.

The J gene is TRBJ2-6, the V gene TRBV19; tentative D call: TRBD1 (5 bases). Germline V gene data show CDR1 as LNHDA and CDR2 as SQIVND (reference sequence). V lost 4 bases and J lost 0, with 10 bases in between. The CDR3 is made up of 16 amino acids. This CDR3 is CASSRGVHSGANVLTF. As DNA, the CDR3 is TGTGCCAGTAGTAGGGGCGTTCACTCTGGGGCCAACGTCCTGACTTTC.

The V gene is TRBV7-9, the J gene TRBJ1-2; 7 nucleotides agree with TRBD1. The germline gives CDR1 SEHNR, CDR2 FQNEAQ (reference sequence). The CDR3 runs to 15 residues. V shed 5 bases, J shed 1 base, and the junction held 7 bases outside the gene matches. The CDR3 is CASSRGQQVNYGYTF. The CDR3 DNA reads as TGTGCCAGCAGCCGGGGACAGCAGGTTAACTATGGCTACACCTTC.

On this clone: A read error may explain this, as a much larger clone is one base away. The chain uses TRBV11-3 and TRBJ2-1, with 13 bases lining up with TRBD2. This CDR3 is built from 15 residues. The J segment lost 5 bases and the V segment lost 5 bases, leaving 3 bases of the junction unmatched. From germline, CDR1 is SGHNT and CDR2 YENEEA. The CDR3 nucleotides read TGTGCCAGCAGCCCGGGACTAGCGGGAAACAATGAGCAGTTCTTC. Translated: CASSPGLAGNNEQFF.

The V gene is TRBV5-8, the J gene TRBJ1-5; 7 nucleotides match TRBD1. The CDR3 runs 15 residues. The V segment lost 1 base and the J segment 9 bases; nucleotides outside the gene matches: 10. Germline CDR1 and CDR2: SGHTS and YDEGEE. CDR3 nucleotide sequence: TGTGCCAGCAGCTTGCCCGCACAGGGGCGGCCGCCCCAGCATTTT. Translating it yields CASSLPAQGRPPQHF.

The chain carries TRBV19 and TRBJ2-7; the match to TRBD1 covers 11 bases. The CDR3 is 14 amino acids. The V gene's germline CDR1 is LNHDA and CDR2 SQIVND (reference sequence). J was trimmed by 6 bases and V by 2 bases; bases with no gene match: 3. The CDR3 sequence: CASSIRGTGGEQYF. The DNA of the CDR3 is TGTGCCAGTAGTATAAGGGGGACAGGGGGCGAGCAGTACTTC.

V gene TRBV9 combines with J gene TRBJ2-3; 8 bases align to TRBD1. V lost 2 bases and J lost 6; bases outside the gene matches: 5. CDR3 length: 14 residues. The germline V gene encodes CDR1 SGDLS and CDR2 YYNGEE. CDR3 sequence: CASSVGQGWDTQYF. Here the CDR3 DNA reads TGTGCCAGCAGCGTCGGACAGGGATGGGATACGCAGTATTTT.